This entry describes one T cell receptor beta chain. These data originate in a study of blood T cell repertoires in COVID-19. TCRdb's copy holds only in-frame clones and misses some; the assay was immunoSEQ multiplex PCR. The table shows 130,000 to 150,000 clones, with nearly 90% occurring only once. V lost 0 bases and J lost 10, with 11 bases in between. The CDR3 totals 12 residues. Looked up from germline, CDR1 is GTSNPN and CDR2 is SVGIG (reference sequence). The chain couples TRBV30 to TRBJ2-3; D may be TRBD2 (5 bases). The sequencing sample was made of peripheral blood. This TCR derives from a man between 65 and 85 years old with acute or convalescent COVID-19. CDR3 coding DNA: TGTGCCTGGAGTGTACCAGTGGGAGCGCAGTATTTT. Translated: CAWSVPVGAQYF.